The 17 T cell receptor beta chains below were found in one sample sequenced in a study of T cells in Graves' hyperthyroidism and ophthalmopathy. RNA transcripts yielded amplified TCR beta CDR3 regions. The study used the HTBI primer set for a first-round RT-PCR of the TCR CDR3. From the multiplex PCR reads, TCRdb called clonotypes with MiXCR, one entry per CDR3 protein. Seen here are 300,000 to 400,000 distinct CDR3 sequences, roughly 18% observed once, and the top ten hold about 53%. Material: blood. The receptors derive from a woman between 50 and 59 years old with Graves' hyperthyroidism.

This clonotype showed up many times. The J gene is TRBJ2-3, the V gene TRBV6-6, with D possibly being TRBD2 (5 bases). CDR1 is MNHNY, CDR2 SVGAGI, per germline (reference sequence). The CDR3 is 15 residues long. V lost 0 bases to trimming and J lost 5 bases, with 12 bases between them. In DNA form, the CDR3 reads TGTGCCAGCAGTTACTCCGGGGAAAGTATAGATACGCAGTATTTT. Translated: CASSYSGESIDTQYF.

This clonotype was seen more than once but under ten times. The rearrangement joins TRBV4-1 to TRBJ1-2; D is unclear. The CDR3 length is 15 residues. The V end was cut by 1 base, the J end by 4 bases, with 13 bases between. Per germline, CDR1 MGHRA and CDR2 YSYEKL. The CDR3 DNA reads as TGCGCCAGCAGCCAAGTTACGACGGAATCCTATGGCTACACCTTC. Translation gives CASSQVTTESYGYTF.

The chain combines TRBV28 with TRBJ1-1; D not resolved. Deletions cut 1 base from V and 0 bases from J, with 9 bases between. Germline values: CDR1 MDHEN, CDR2 SYDVKM. This CDR3 contains 15 residues. DNA for the CDR3: TGTGCCAGCAGTTTATATCAGCGATTGAACACTGAAGCTTTCTTT. Translation gives CASSLYQRLNTEAFF.

This clonotype occurred many times. This chain links TRBV2 with TRBJ2-3, with D possibly TRBD2 on 5 matching bases. V was pared by 10 bases and J by 4 bases, with 18 bases between. The CDR3 sequence is 14 residues long. The germline CDR1 and CDR2 sequences are SNHLY and FYNNEI. The CDR3 region is CATRPSLGADTQYF. The CDR3 DNA sequence: TGTGCCACCCGACCTAGCCTGGGTGCAGATACGCAGTATTTT. The variable domain in full, completed from reference TRBV2 and TRBJ2-3, reads EPEVTQTPSHQVTQMGQEVILRCVPISNHLYFYWYRQILGQKVEFLVSFYNNEISEKSEIFDDQFSVERPDGSNFTLKIRSTKLEDSAMYFCATRPSLGADTQYFGPGTRLTVL.

This clonotype was seen only a few times. The junction departs from germline at one end; a sequencing error may be responsible. The chain is built from TRBV11-2 and TRBJ2-5; possible D gene TRBD1, 5 bases. This CDR3 region has 12 residues. Per the germline V gene, CDR1 is SGHAT and CDR2 is FQNNGV. Here the CDR3 reads CTSARVQETQYF. The CDR3 DNA sequence: TGTACCAGCGCCAGGGTACAAGAGACCCAGTACTTC.

The chain joins TRBV4-2 to TRBJ2-3, with 8 bases identical to TRBD2. Germline V CDR1 and CDR2: LGHNA, YNFKEQ. With V trimmed by 5 bases and J by 2 bases, 12 bases remained unmatched. CDR3 size: 17 residues. The chain's CDR3 is CASSYLGRDLYTDTQYF. CDR3 sequence (DNA): TGTGCCAGCAGCTATCTCGGGAGGGACCTTTACACAGATACGCAGTATTTT.

V usage is TRBV5-1 and J usage is TRBJ1-1; D unresolved. The ends were cut back, 0 bases at V and 5 bases at J, with 14 bases in the middle. This CDR3 has 15 residues. The germline V gene has CDR1 SGHRS and CDR2 YFSETQ. This chain's CDR3 is CASSLAGGWETEAFF. CDR3 nucleotides: TGCGCCAGCAGCTTGGCCGGTGGGTGGGAGACTGAAGCTTTCTTT.

This clonotype was seen a handful of times. The chain links TRBV5-1 to TRBJ2-1, with a tentative D call TRBD2 (7 bases). The CDR3 loop spans 17 amino acids. Trimming stripped 0 bases from V and 2 bases from J, with 15 bases between. Germline V gives CDR1 SGHRS, CDR2 YFSETQ. The CDR3 spells CASSLAGLSGAYNEQFF. The CDR3 region has the DNA TGCGCCAGCAGCTTGGCGGGACTATCAGGGGCCTACAATGAGCAGTTCTTC.

This clonotype was counted many times. The V gene is TRBV11-2, the J gene TRBJ2-4; D gene uncertain. The V gene's germline CDR1 is SGHAT and CDR2 FQNNGV. CDR3 length: 16 amino acids. Trimming stripped 4 bases from V and 0 bases from J, with 13 bases between. CDR3 amino acids: CASSSLDLLAKNIQYF. Written as DNA, the CDR3 is TGTGCCAGCAGCTCCCTAGATTTATTAGCCAAAAACATTCAGTACTTC. Drawing the rest from reference TRBV11-2 and TRBJ2-4, the complete variable domain is EAGVAQSPRYKIIEKRQSVAFWCNPISGHATLYWYQQILGQGPKLLIQFQNNGVVDDSQLPKDRFSAERLKGVDSTLKIQPAKLEDSAVYLCASSSLDLLAKNIQYFGAGTRLSVL.

This clonotype was seen ten or more times. V and J are TRBV12-3 or TRBV12-4 and TRBJ2-1; 11 positions agree with TRBD2. The CDR3 length is 14 residues. V lost 6 bases and J lost 7; bases outside the gene matches: 5. The CDR3 is CASSRSGGGNEQFF. CDR3 sequence (DNA): TGTGCCAGCAGCCGTAGCGGGGGGGGGAATGAGCAGTTCTTC.

This clonotype was counted between two and nine times. V gene TRBV7-8 combines with J gene TRBJ2-7; 14 bases align to TRBD2. The trim removed 5 bases at V and 5 bases at J, leaving 11 bases unmatched. The CDR3 runs 17 residues. Germline V gives CDR1 SGHVS, CDR2 FQNEAQ. The CDR3 loop reads CASSEPGTSGGQHEQYV. CDR3 coding DNA: TGTGCCAGCAGCGAACCCGGGACTAGCGGGGGTCAGCACGAGCAGTACGTC.

This clonotype was detected a few times. This chain joins TRBV28 and TRBJ1-2; tentatively, D is TRBD1 (5 bases). Germline values: CDR1 MDHEN, CDR2 SYDVKM. CDR3 length equals 15 residues. Trimming removed 0 bases from V and 2 bases from J, with 10 bases in between. The CDR3 DNA reads TGTGCCAGCAGTTTATGGACAGCCGGAAACTATGGCTACACCTTC. Its protein product is CASSLWTAGNYGYTF.

In the case of this clonotype: No conserved phenylalanine or tryptophan is present at the end of the CDR3, so a read error is the likely explanation. The rearrangement uses TRBV12-3 or TRBV12-4 and TRBJ1-5, with D possibly being TRBD1 (6 bases). The CDR3 has 14 amino acids. The germline V and J ends were trimmed by 5 bases and 1 base, with 9 bases remaining between them. The CDR3 loop reads CASSITGSNQPQHL. CDR3 DNA sequence: TGTGCCAGCAGTATAACAGGGAGCAATCAGCCCCAGCATCTT.

The chain combines TRBV5-6 with TRBJ1-3, with 7 bases matching TRBD1. The CDR3 length is 14 residues. J gave up 1 base and V 3 bases, and 1 base lay outside the gene matches. The germline CDR1 and CDR2 sequences are SGHDT and YYEEEE. This chain's CDR3 is CASSSTGSGNTIYF. The DNA of the CDR3 is TGTGCCAGCAGCTCGACAGGGTCTGGAAACACCATATATTTT.

This sequence joins TRBV6-1 and TRBJ2-5; D perhaps matches TRBD2 (7 bases). Germline lookup yields CDR1 MNHNS and CDR2 SASEGT. The CDR3 is 13 amino acids. Trimming cost V 6 bases and J 5 bases, with 13 bases left between them. In DNA, the CDR3 is TGTGCCAGCAGAAAACAGGGAGGGGAGACCCAGTACTTC. It is translated as CASRKQGGETQYF.

The J gene is TRBJ2-5, the V gene TRBV2, with TRBD2 matching over 8 bases. The V segment lost 8 bases and the J segment 3 bases; nucleotides outside the gene matches: 8. The germline gives CDR1 SNHLY, CDR2 FYNNEI. The CDR3 spans 14 residues. The CDR3 region is CASRGRRGEETQYF. The CDR3 region has the DNA TGTGCCAGCCGGGGACGGCGGGGGGAAGAGACCCAGTACTTC.

The genes are TRBV4-1 and TRBJ1-1, with 7 nucleotides matching TRBD1. The CDR3 contains 16 residues. V shed 0 bases, J shed 4 bases, and the junction held 8 bases outside the gene matches. The germline CDR1 and CDR2 sequences are MGHRA and YSYEKL. CDR3 amino acids: CASSQDPNRGTTEAFF. In DNA form, the CDR3 reads TGCGCCAGCAGCCAAGATCCGAACAGGGGAACCACTGAAGCTTTCTTT.